The rows below give T cell receptor beta chains drawn from one sample of a study of T cell repertoires in cytomegalovirus infection. What these receptors recognize is not known. TCRdb independently ran MiXCR on the reads; one entry per CDR3 protein. The data contain roughly 90,000 distinct CDR3 sequences, more than 20% of them singletons. Here the sequenced sample was CD8+ T cells from cultured PBMCs, taken from culture after CMV antigen stimulation. Every receptor here comes from a human donor in good health (CMV status not recorded). Some clones in this sample may be carry-over from other donors' samples. Each CDR3 is given without its conserved first and last residue.

j_call v_call cdr3_aa
TRBJ2-2 TRBV4-3 ASSQGPGWGTGELF
TRBJ2-3 TRBV12-3/TRBV12-4 ASSLKDTDTQY
TRBJ2-7 TRBV5-1 ASSYRPGQGYDEQY
TRBJ1-1 TRBV6-2/TRBV6-3 ASSYKPGTVNTEAF
TRBJ1-4 TRBV12-3/TRBV12-4 ASSSFDRGSLF
TRBJ2-7 TRBV30 AWSEAGGGEQY
TRBJ2-7 TRBV5-1 ASSLGTGQNYEQY
TRBJ2-7 TRBV28 ASRDGAQGPYEQY
TRBJ1-2 TRBV7-9 ASRDPGQALFYGYT
TRBJ1-2 TRBV7-9 ASSFLGQDYGYT
TRBJ1-3 TRBV7-9 ASSPPLAVSGNTIY
TRBJ2-3 TRBV7-2 ASSLSVAGTDTQY
TRBJ2-5 TRBV7-9 ASSPWDGQETQY
TRBJ2-1 TRBV11-2 ASSQPGQSRNEQF
TRBJ1-5 TRBV24-1 ATSDQGGSNQPQH
TRBJ2-3 TRBV5-4 ASSLGSGGYTDTQY
TRBJ2-7 TRBV13 ASSLKTSGRSYEQY
TRBJ2-3 TRBV7-2 ASSLQGGTSGSVDTQY
TRBJ1-4 TRBV19 ASTRRGTDEKLF
TRBJ2-2 TRBV6-5 ASRPGQGVHTGELF
TRBJ2-3 TRBV6-5 ASSPASGKTGADTQY
TRBJ2-3 TRBV6-2/TRBV6-3 AIGGSGSTDTQY
TRBJ2-2 TRBV4-3 ASSQVGAGELF
TRBJ2-3 TRBV15 ATSKQGEADTQY
TRBJ2-6 TRBV20-1 SASVRGKRSGANVLT
TRBJ2-7 TRBV5-6 ASSLEETRYEQY
TRBJ2-1 TRBV20-1 SARGGLLYNEQF
TRBJ2-1 TRBV7-9 ASSLVQQHNNEQF
TRBJ2-3 TRBV20-1 SARRTSTDTQY
TRBJ2-5 TRBV9 ASSAASGVGETQY
TRBJ1-6 TRBV10-3 AISESSSANSPLH
TRBJ2-7 TRBV27 ASGGWGRESYEQY
TRBJ2-1 TRBV4-3 ASSQDSGGPNEQF
TRBJ2-7 TRBV7-8 ASRITTGTGEGEQY
TRBJ2-5 TRBV4-3 ASSQERILLDRIVETQY
TRBJ1-4 TRBV4-1 ASSHDRALANEKLF
TRBJ2-5 TRBV11-2 ASSLAGISGETQY
TRBJ2-1 TRBV19 ASTGGGRAQF
TRBJ2-1 TRBV15 ATSRERGRAYNEQF
TRBJ2-7 TRBV7-2 ASSLGQGGFYEQY
TRBJ1-6 TRBV7-6 ASSLVGGSDSPLH